This record covers a single T cell receptor beta chain. Its target is unknown. The J segment lost 2 bases and the V segment lost 5 bases, leaving 5 bases of the junction unmatched. This CDR3 is 16 amino acids long. Germline lookup yields CDR1 MDHEN and CDR2 SYDVKM. PCR employed 60 Vbeta and 13 Jbeta primers. Sequenced by immunoSEQ multiplex PCR; TCRdb stores in-frame clones only, minus some. Among fewer than 150,000 clones, about 80% were seen once, and the ten largest hold under 4.5%. The sample belongs to a study of cytomegalovirus exposure and HLA in healthy donors. Study-level results: Many donors carried some public TCRs, although rarity characterized most TCR sequences.

The rearrangement joins TRBV28 to TRBJ2-6; TRBD1 matches at 8 bases. The clonotype comes from a man in his forties or fifties in good health and CMV-seropositive. Material for sequencing was PBMCs. CDR3 in DNA: TGTGCCAGCAGTCCCCCGACAGGGGCTGGGGCCAACGTCCTGACTTTC. Translated: CASSPPTGAGANVLTF.